Shown below are 14 T cell receptor beta chains from a single sample sequenced in a study of blood T cell repertoires in COVID-19. This table comes from immunoSEQ multiplex PCR, and its TCRdb copy is limited to in-frame clones, with some not included. Of 25,000 to 35,000 clones listed, 85% to 90% were seen once; the top ten hold approximately 49%. Material for sequencing was peripheral blood. The receptors originated from a human donor with acute or convalescent COVID-19. The donor label of this sample is uncertain.

The rearrangement links TRBV15 to TRBJ1-4, with TRBD1 as a possible D gene (6 bases). V was pared by 0 bases and J by 5 bases, with 13 bases between. CDR1 and CDR2 from the germline V gene are LNHNV and YYDKDF (reference sequence). CDR3 length: 16 amino acids. The CDR3 reads CATSRDGGAQNEKLFF. The CDR3 bases are TGTGCCACCAGCAGAGATGGGGGGGCCCAGAATGAAAAACTGTTTTTT.

This clone was counted between two and nine times. The chain couples TRBV5-1 to TRBJ1-2, with unresolved D. V was pared by 0 bases and J by 3 bases, with 6 bases between. The germline V gene encodes CDR1 SGHRS and CDR2 YFSETQ. The CDR3 loop spans 13 amino acids. DNA of the CDR3: TGCGCCAGCAGCTTGGCACTAGACTATGGCTACACCTTC. It yields the protein CASSLALDYGYTF. Using reference TRBV5-1 and TRBJ1-2 for the parts outside the CDR3, the full variable domain is KAGVTQTPRYLIKTRGQQVTLSCSPISGHRSVSWYQQTPGQGLQFLFEYFSETQRNKGNFPGRFSGRQFSNSRSEMNVSTLELGDSALYLCASSLALDYGYTFGSGTRLTVV.

The gene calls are TRBV6-4 and TRBJ2-3; 8 bases line up with TRBD2. J gave up 2 bases and V 2 bases, and 3 bases lay outside the gene matches. Germline CDR1 reads MRHNA; CDR2 reads SNTAGT. The CDR3 totals 15 residues. The CDR3 DNA reads as TGTGCCAGCAGTGACCGCGGGGGGAACACAGATACGCAGTATTTT. Its protein product is CASSDRGGNTDTQYF.

V and J are TRBV3-1 (or the pseudogene TRBV3-2) and TRBJ1-1, with D tentatively TRBD1 (5 bases). Deletions cut 4 bases from V and 3 bases from J, with 15 bases between. Germline V gene lookup returns CDR1 LGHDT and CDR2 YNNKEL (reference sequence). This CDR3 is 15 amino acids long. Written as DNA, the CDR3 is TGTGCCAGCAGCCGCAGGAGGGGTGGGGACACTGAAGCTTTCTTT. This sequence encodes CASSRRRGGDTEAFF.

CDR3 loop: CASSQIAGGRGQFF. CDR3 DNA: TGTGCCAGCAGCCAGATAGCGGGGGGGCGAGGGCAGTTCTTC. The V call is TRBV7-2, the J call TRBJ2-1; 11 nucleotides match TRBD2. The CDR3 loop spans 14 amino acids. Unmatched junction bases numbered 9, after V lost 5 bases and J lost 12 bases. CDR1 and CDR2 (germline): SGHTA, FQGNSA.

CDR3 DNA sequence: TGTGCCACCAGCAGAGAGCTTGCAGGTAGCTCTGGAAACACCATATATTTT. It encodes CATSRELAGSSGNTIYF. The chain employs TRBV15 and TRBJ1-3; no reliable D call. The CDR3 loop spans 17 amino acids. Germline CDR1 LNHNV, CDR2 YYDKDF (reference sequence). The V end was cut by 0 bases, the J end by 0 bases, with 12 bases between.

The rearrangement uses TRBV18 and TRBJ2-1; D remains unclear. CDR1 is KGHSH, CDR2 LQKENI, per germline. The CDR3 contains 13 residues. V was clipped by 6 bases and J by 8 bases, with 14 bases between them. Here the CDR3 DNA reads TGTGCCAGCTCCCGAACCCCGGTTGATGAGCAGTTCTTC. It is translated as CASSRTPVDEQFF.

The chain recombines TRBV19 with TRBJ1-6; D is undetermined. V was clipped by 1 base and J by 2 bases, with 9 bases between them. Germline loops: CDR1 LNHDA, CDR2 SQIVND (reference sequence). The CDR3 is 16 residues long. The CDR3 DNA sequence: TGTGCCAGTAGTATAGGTGGCAGCGCCTATAATTCACCCCTCCACTTT. The encoded protein is CASSIGGSAYNSPLHF.

The chain combines TRBV29-1 with TRBJ1-3; D unclear. Germline CDR1 is SQVTM and CDR2 is ANQGSEA. Trimming took 4 bases from V and 7 from J, leaving 11 bases between them. The CDR3 has 12 residues. In nucleotides, the CDR3 is TGCAGCGTTGCAACCGGCGGGAACACCATATATTTT. It translates to CSVATGGNTIYF.

This clone was recorded once. The chain employs TRBV11-2 and TRBJ2-2; the D is unclear. The CDR3 extends over 14 amino acids. CDR1 and CDR2 from the germline V gene are SGHAT and FQNNGV. Deletions cut 1 base from V and 7 bases from J, with 10 bases between. In DNA, the CDR3 is TGTGCCAGCAGCTTAGGTCAATCCGGCGGGGAGCTGTTTTTT. As protein: CASSLGQSGGELFF. The whole variable domain, remainder taken from reference TRBV11-2 and TRBJ2-2, is EAGVAQSPRYKIIEKRQSVAFWCNPISGHATLYWYQQILGQGPKLLIQFQNNGVVDDSQLPKDRFSAERLKGVDSTLKIQPAKLEDSAVYLCASSLGQSGGELFFGEGSRLTVL.

The chain employs TRBV12-5 and TRBJ2-7, with TRBD2 as a possible D gene (6 bases). This CDR3 contains 14 residues. Germline V gene lookup returns CDR1 LGHNT and CDR2 FRNRAP. V was trimmed by 5 bases and J by 6 bases, leaving 17 bases between them. Here the CDR3 DNA reads TGTGCTAGTGGTATCCCGGGACTCGGGGCCGAGCAGTACTTC. Residues: CASGIPGLGAEQYF. Full variable domain (remainder filled in from reference TRBV12-5 and TRBJ2-7): DARVTQTPRHKVTEMGQEVTMRCQPILGHNTVFWYRQTMMQGLELLAYFRNRAPLDDSGMPKDRFSAEMPDATLATLKIQPSEPRDSAVYFCASGIPGLGAEQYFGPGTRLTVT.

This chain connects TRBV4-1 to TRBJ2-7; 9 bases map to TRBD1. Germline CDR1 reads MGHRA; CDR2 reads YSYEKL. This CDR3 has 18 amino acids. J gave up 3 bases and V 0 bases, and 12 bases lay outside the gene matches. The CDR3 loop is CASSQDPIRGTGRYEQYF. DNA for the CDR3: TGCGCCAGCAGCCAAGATCCCATCAGGGGGACAGGGCGCTACGAGCAGTACTTC.

The chain has TRBV10-2 and TRBJ2-3; possible D gene TRBD2, 6 bases. Germline lookup yields CDR1 WSHSY and CDR2 SAAADI. V was clipped by 3 bases and J by 6 bases, with 16 bases between them. This CDR3 comprises 15 residues. CDR3 nucleotides: TGCGCCAGCAGTGATGTGGGGGGTGTGCGCGATACGCAGTATTTT. It codes for CASSDVGGVRDTQYF.

This chain uses TRBV4-1 with TRBJ2-3, with TRBD2 matching over 12 bases. The CDR3 contains 17 residues. Per the germline V gene, CDR1 is MGHRA and CDR2 is YSYEKL. V was clipped by 1 base and J by 5 bases; unmatched bases: 7. CDR3 amino acids: CASSQGPSGGALDTQYF. The CDR3 DNA follows: TGCGCCAGCAGCCAAGGCCCTAGCGGGGGGGCGTTAGATACGCAGTATTTT.